This entry describes one T cell receptor beta chain. Antigen specificity is unknown. The germline CDR1 and CDR2 sequences are SEHNR and FQNEAQ (reference sequence). The V end lost 4 bases, the J end lost 0 bases, and 5 bases lay between the germline ends. This CDR3 has 13 amino acids. The PCR made use of 60 Vbeta and 13 Jbeta primers. This table comes from immunoSEQ multiplex PCR, and its TCRdb copy is limited to in-frame clones, with some not included. Seen here are some 70,000 clones, just over 65% observed once, and the top ten hold approximately 11%. The data originate from a study of cytomegalovirus exposure and HLA in healthy donors. General study points: Trimming of TCR beta V- and J-genes showed a link, identified in a later analysis, to a missense DCLRE1C variant. The study labeled 150 or so TCR beta chains cytomegalovirus-associated.

This chain connects TRBV7-9 to TRBJ2-3, with D unclear. The sample was PBMCs. The clonotype comes from a young woman in good health and CMV-seronegative. The DNA of the CDR3 is TGTGCCAGCAGCTCTAAAAGCACAGATACGCAGTATTTT. It is translated as CASSSKSTDTQYF.